This T cell receptor beta chain was retrieved from a study of blood T cell repertoires in COVID-19. Study summary: Specimens from acute and convalescent COVID-19 originated in the United States, Italy and Spain. PBMCs, B-cell-depleted T cells, or T cells were the source of the cDNA or gDNA that made up the material.

The protocol was immunoSEQ multiplex PCR, while the TCRdb copy is restricted to in-frame clones and leaves out a portion. This table holds fewer than 250,000 clones, around 90% found once. The CDR3 has 17 amino acids. Germline assignment: CDR1 SGHTA and CDR2 FQGNSA. The junction had 15 bases not matched to a gene; V was cut back by 5 bases and J by 7 bases. This TCR came from a woman aged 45-65 years with acute COVID-19. The chain joins TRBV7-2 to TRBJ1-4; 8 bases align to TRBD1. The sequenced sample consisted of PBMCs or T cells enriched from blood (not recorded which). CDR3 coding DNA: TGTGCCAGCAGCGCCGCCCCCCCCGGACAGGGAGGTGAAAAACTGTTTTTT. This codes for CASSAAPPGQGGEKLFF.